This T cell receptor beta chain was sequenced in a study of shared clonotypes between healthy human individuals (dated by TCRdb to the early 2020s). As for the study more broadly: The cohort comprised a couple of women and a few men aged 18 to 49 years. Per donor, three plates each were used for CD4 naive and CD4 memory, two for CD8 naive, and one for CD8 memory. To increase sequencing depth and limit assay-specific biases, different laboratories used diverse techniques to prepare libraries and sequence TCR repertoires. To estimate repertoire size and how much clonotypes are shared between individuals, the study performed deep sequencing of blood TCR repertoires from 4 to 6 healthy adults. Between about 0.94 and 8.9 billion PBMCs per donor were obtained by leukapheresis.

For the CD8 naive samples, CD45RO-negative cells were positively selected for CCR7, yielding a CD45RA+CCR7+ population from which TemRA cells were excluded. The donors were healthy, HIV-negative adults with no recently reported acute infections or vaccinations. Only Caucasian adults living in Nashville, Tennessee, USA were represented among the donors. After blood collection by leukapheresis, PBMCs were isolated using Ficoll-Histopaque density gradient centrifugation and then cryopreserved in the vapor phase of liquid nitrogen. Analytical flow cytometry was used to check the purity and quantity of every magnetically sorted T cell population. Each sorted fraction had its genomic DNA isolated and then quantified by UV absorbance on a Nanodrop 2000c. Broad study findings and their caveats: Sampling was limited to blood, and TCR repertoires in tissue likely differ from TCR repertoires in blood. Higher generation probabilities were observed for clonotypes shared by all four sorted-subset donors than for non-shared clonotypes. Naive subsets generally had larger estimated clonotype richness than memory subsets did. Rarefaction of sorted-subset datasets indicated incomplete sequencing despite the large sequencing depth. About 5% of naive CD4, 3.5% of naive CD8, 2.3% of memory CD4, and over 0.35% of memory CD8 clonotypes were shared across four donors. The small number of donors limited the genetic and exposure-history diversity represented. Pairwise subsampling led to the expectation that sequencing depth would affect the degree of clonotype sharing among donors.

TCR CDR3 regions were amplified from genomic DNA by multiplex PCR using the deep immunoSEQ assay. For each cell subset, the extracted genomic DNA was distributed evenly across all wells of several immunoSEQ 96-well plates, and each plate served as one replicate. For sorted subsets, 200 to 250 ng of genomic DNA, equivalent to roughly 33,000 T cell genomes, went into each replicate PCR. The purified libraries were quantified using a Qubit 3.0 fluorometer, sized with a Bioanalyzer 2100, and then quantified again using the KAPA Library Quantification kit. A separate single-read 150-cycle Illumina NextSeq 550 flow cell was used to sequence each immunoSEQ 96-well plate. Under the source paper's analysis protocol: Because only junctional sequences without quality scores were contained in the immunoSEQ output, filtering matching that applied to full-length reads could not be performed. Sequences were annotated with PyIR, a Python wrapper for IgBLAST v1.9, using IMGT germline references to assign V/J genes and CDR3. Reads with weak V/J assignments (E-value above 1e-6), missing CDR3, stop codons, out-of-frame junctions, or ambiguous translated residues were removed. V3J clonotypes were defined as sequences sharing an identical inferred V gene, J gene, and CDR3 amino acid sequence. Percentage overlap between repertoires was computed as shared unique clonotypes divided by the size of the smaller repertoire. RTK rarefaction, the Chao1 estimator, and Recon v2.1 estimates of unobserved clonotypes were used to assess repertoire richness. Generation probabilities for all TCRbeta clonotypes obtained by the gDNA method from a handful of donors were computed using OLGA. Imported from immuneACCESS, the table was reduced by TCRdb to in-frame sequences with V and J called. These copies leave out some clones; in studies compared against another copy, an unresolved V gene accounts for under half, and the cause of the remainder is not known. The V and J calls and clone size were taken over from that table, and D and trimming were inferred from the DNA. In this sample the table shows some 2,100,000 clones, about 93% of which occur a single time. Jointly, the top ten make up 1.7% of the sample.

As concerns this clone: What antigen it recognizes has not been identified. Nothing much larger sits one base from this clone, and base qualities are not available.

The V end loses 0 bases and the J end loses 6 bases, and a stretch of 10 bases separates them. For CDR1 and CDR2, the germline V gene lists SGHDT and YYEEEE. From the cysteine through the phenylalanine, the CDR3 covers 13 amino acids. The CDR3 DNA has 39 bases and is translated from base 1. The origin of this receptor is a man aged 18 to 30 in good health. Some clones in this sample may be carry-over from other donors' samples. The sample consisted of naive CD8+ T cells from PBMCs. What the cell subset or site label conveys for this sample: CD45RA+CCR7+. Recombination joined TRBV5-6 with TRBJ2-7, with the D gene not clear enough to name. The CDR3 protein: CASSLVGFREQYF. The DNA sequence is TGTGCCAGCAGCTTGGTGGGATTCCGCGAGCAGTACTTC.